The T cell receptor beta chain under discussion was sequenced for a study of CD8 T cells in ankylosing spondylitis. This clonotype was seen repeatedly, ten times or more. Germline-derived CDR1 and CDR2 are DFQATT and SNEGSKA (reference sequence). The V and J ends lost 3 bases and 4 bases respectively, with 8 bases between them. The CDR3 covers 12 residues. TCRdb passed the 5' RACE reads through MiXCR, listing each CDR3 protein once. Found here are roughly 86,000 distinct CDR3 sequences, about 9% of them singletons; the top ten hold 5.1%. The chain is built from TRBV20-1 and TRBJ2-3; D is ambiguous. The clonotype originates from a male donor with ankylosing spondylitis or in good health (not recorded which). The sample taken for sequencing was blood, either unsorted or a sorted T cell fraction (not recorded which). The CDR3: CSASLDSDTQYF. The CDR3 bases are TGCAGTGCTAGTTTAGATTCAGATACGCAGTATTTT.